The sequence of this T cell receptor beta chain was determined in a study of OX40 agonist ivuxolimab in advanced cancers. The assay was immunoSEQ multiplex PCR, and TCRdb's table has in-frame clones only and misses some. The table shows around 72,000 clones, with about 91% occurring only once. Germline V lookup: CDR1 SGHRS, CDR2 YFSETQ. The CDR3 totals 14 residues. V was cut by 7 bases and J by 2 bases, with 15 bases left in between. This sample comprised CD4+ or CD8+ T cells sorted from blood, obtained in a trial of the OX40 agonist ivuxolimab. The TCR sequence derives from an adult with an advanced solid tumor such as melanoma, head and neck, liver or kidney cancer. V gene TRBV5-1 combines with J gene TRBJ1-1, with D possibly TRBD1 on 6 matching bases. The CDR3 region is CASLQGGGNTEAFF. In DNA, the CDR3 is TGCGCCAGCCTCCAAGGAGGGGGAAACACTGAAGCTTTCTTT.